The T cell receptor beta chain under discussion was sequenced for a study of T cell responses to AZD1222 COVID-19 vaccine. Whole-study results and caveats: The study identified only five to seven AZD1222 recipients as seropositive at baseline. Clonal diversity was possibly underestimated; the donors were predominantly white British and more often female. None of the repertoires were sampled until the peak T cell response had passed.

With respect to this clone: Its antigen is currently unknown.

Researchers grouped second doses given at about 4 or about 12 weeks into one pool. The protocol was immunoSEQ multiplex PCR, while the TCRdb copy is restricted to in-frame clones and leaves out a portion. The sample consists of some 60,000 clones, around 80% of them appearing once. The sequencing here drew on peripheral blood, taken 28 days after the second AZD1222 dose. The receptor comes from an adult who received the AZD1222 COVID-19 vaccine.

The CDR3: CSGGGTGPNNEQFF. The CDR3 DNA reads TGCAGCGGAGGTGGGACAGGGCCTAACAATGAGCAGTTCTTC. This chain connects TRBV29-1 to TRBJ2-1; 9 nucleotides align to TRBD1. V was clipped by 7 bases and J by 5 bases; unmatched bases: 9. The germline V gene has CDR1 SQVTM and CDR2 ANQGSEA. The CDR3 has 14 amino acids.